A selection of T cell receptor beta chains follows, all from one sample in a study of shared clonotypes between healthy human individuals. This table comes from immunoSEQ multiplex PCR, and its TCRdb copy is limited to in-frame clones, with some not included. The sample comprises over 2 million clones, under 95% of which are singletons, and more than 0.35% rests with the top ten. The source material was naive CD4+ T cells from PBMCs. Every receptor here comes from a man aged 18 to 35 in good health. Some clones in this sample may be carry-over from other donors' samples. Each CDR3 is given with its conserved first and last residue. Each record gives: J gene, clone size, V gene, D gene, CDR3 protein, CDR3 DNA. The D gene is left open where the match is weak. Clone size is shown for a subset of rows, as once, few, many or a class of expanded clone.

>TRBJ1-2|few|TRBV27|.
CASNSNREGYGYTF
TGTGCCAGCAACTCTAACAGGGAAGGCTATGGCTACACCTTC
>TRBJ2-6|.|TRBV15|.
CATSREGGGRASGANVLTF
TGTGCCACCAGCAGAGAGGGGGGTGGCAGGGCCTCTGGGGCCAACGTCCTGACTTTC
>TRBJ2-3|.|TRBV27|TRBD1
CASSLTRLRDRGYDTQYF
TGTGCCAGCAGTTTGACACGACTCCGGGACAGGGGTTATGATACGCAGTATTTT
>TRBJ1-5|few|TRBV11-2|.
CASSSGSNQPQHF
TGTGCCAGCAGCTCGGGGAGCAATCAGCCCCAGCATTTT
>TRBJ1-5|.|TRBV28|.
CASRIGGGSNQPQHF
TGTGCCAGCAGAATAGGGGGGGGGAGCAATCAGCCCCAGCATTTT
>TRBJ2-6|.|TRBV19|.
CASSTLLVASGANVLTF
TGTGCCAGTAGTACCCTGCTGGTTGCCTCTGGGGCCAACGTCCTGACTTTC
>TRBJ2-3|.|TRBV6-5|.
CASSATNTQYF
TGTGCCAGCAGTGCCACAAATACGCAGTATTTT
>TRBJ2-5|.|TRBV2|TRBD2
CASSVASGRARETQYF
TGTGCCAGCAGCGTCGCTAGCGGGAGGGCCAGGGAGACCCAGTACTTC
>TRBJ1-2|.|TRBV9|.
CASSVVPAGGYTF
TGTGCCAGCAGCGTAGTACCAGCAGGAGGCTACACCTTC
>TRBJ1-2|.|TRBV5-1|TRBD1
CASSPRTGANYGYTF
TGCGCCAGCAGCCCAAGGACAGGAGCTAACTATGGCTACACCTTC
>TRBJ1-5|.|TRBV7-2|.
CASSLSWGHTGSQPQHF
TGTGCCAGCAGCTTATCGTGGGGACATACCGGATCTCAGCCCCAGCATTTT
>TRBJ1-2|few|TRBV5-1|.
CASSLDPGQYGYTF
TGCGCCAGCAGCTTGGATCCGGGTCAGTATGGCTACACCTTC
>TRBJ1-5|.|TRBV5-5|.
CASSLSTGISNQPQHF
TGTGCCAGCAGCTTGAGTACAGGAATTAGCAATCAGCCCCAGCATTTT
>TRBJ2-2|.|TRBV11-2|.
CASSSLGPVRTGELFF
TGTGCCAGCAGCTCTCTGGGGCCGGTACGGACCGGGGAGCTGTTTTTT
>TRBJ1-1|.|TRBV28|.
CASRNGRVRGEAFF
TGTGCCAGCAGAAACGGACGGGTGCGGGGTGAAGCTTTCTTT
>TRBJ2-1|.|TRBV10-3|TRBD1
CAISDGTGQFF
TGTGCCATCAGTGATGGGACAGGGCAGTTCTTC
>TRBJ2-3|.|TRBV2|.
CASMAELTDTQYF
TGTGCCAGCATGGCGGAACTCACAGATACGCAGTATTTT
>TRBJ2-3|once|TRBV11-3|.
CASSLGSTDTQYF
TGTGCCAGCAGCTTGGGGAGTACAGATACGCAGTATTTT
>TRBJ2-2|.|TRBV5-1|.
CASSLQSPTGELFF
TGCGCCAGCAGTCTGCAAAGTCCCACCGGGGAGCTGTTTTTT
>TRBJ2-1|once|TRBV28|.
CASSFRGVRYNEQFF
TGTGCCAGCAGTTTCCGGGGAGTGCGTTACAATGAGCAGTTCTTC
>TRBJ1-2|.|TRBV7-9|TRBD1
CASSLGDRGPQANYGYTF
TGTGCCAGCAGCTTAGGGGACAGGGGGCCCCAGGCCAACTATGGCTACACCTTC
>TRBJ1-1|.|TRBV28|.
CASSFHARDFNTEAFF
TGTGCCAGCAGTTTCCACGCACGGGATTTCAACACTGAAGCTTTCTTT
>TRBJ2-1|once|TRBV7-3|.
CASSQVNNEQFF
TGTGCCAGCAGCCAAGTCAACAATGAGCAGTTCTTC
>TRBJ1-4|.|TRBV27|.
CASSEKSSGNEKLFF
TGTGCCAGCAGTGAGAAGTCCTCGGGTAATGAAAAACTGTTTTTT
>TRBJ2-5|.|TRBV5-1|TRBD2
CASSLARLAEETQYF
TGCGCCAGCAGCTTGGCTCGACTAGCGGAAGAGACCCAGTACTTC
>TRBJ2-1|.|TRBV7-8|.
CASRITGGEYEQFF
TGTGCCAGCAGGATTACGGGTGGCGAGTATGAGCAGTTCTTC
>TRBJ2-1|.|TRBV15|TRBD1
CATSREQGSYNEQFF
TGTGCCACCAGCAGAGAACAGGGGTCCTACAATGAGCAGTTCTTC
>TRBJ1-3|.|TRBV15|.
CATSRDKRGTIYF
TGTGCCACCAGCAGAGACAAACGCGGCACCATATATTTT
>TRBJ1-5|.|TRBV7-8|.
CASSPRAAFSGDNQPQHF
TGTGCCAGCAGCCCCCGTGCTGCTTTTAGTGGGGACAATCAGCCCCAGCATTTT
>TRBJ1-1|few|TRBV30|.
CAWSVLGPNTEAFF
TGTGCCTGGAGTGTACTGGGACCGAACACTGAAGCTTTCTTT
>TRBJ2-5|.|TRBV30|.
CAWSVLGETQYF
TGTGCCTGGAGTGTACTCGGGGAGACCCAGTACTTC
>TRBJ1-5|.|TRBV7-9|.
CASSLEASGEGAQHF
TGTGCCAGCAGCTTAGAAGCGAGCGGTGAAGGGGCCCAGCATTTT
>TRBJ1-5|.|TRBV2|TRBD1
CASRSGGGPNQPQHF
TGTGCCAGCAGGTCGGGAGGGGGCCCTAATCAGCCCCAGCATTTT
>TRBJ2-2|.|TRBV6-6|.
CASSYSGSPTGELFF
TGTGCCAGCAGTTACTCAGGTAGCCCCACCGGGGAGCTGTTTTTT
>TRBJ2-1|.|TRBV5-6|TRBD2
CASSLVPGLAGFYNEQFF
TGTGCCAGCAGCCTAGTCCCGGGACTAGCGGGATTCTACAATGAGCAGTTCTTC
>TRBJ2-7|.|TRBV28|.
CASRSVHEQYF
TGTGCCAGCCGTAGTGTGCACGAGCAGTACTTC
>TRBJ2-2|.|TRBV19|.
CASSIYNRRAGELFF
TGTGCCAGTAGTATTTACAACAGGAGGGCCGGGGAGCTGTTTTTT
>TRBJ2-1|.|TRBV9|.
CASSVDPLTYNEQFF
TGTGCCAGCAGCGTAGATCCTCTTACCTACAATGAGCAGTTCTTC
>TRBJ1-1|.|TRBV7-3|.
CASSLRRGSEAFF
TGTGCCAGCAGCTTAAGGCGGGGCTCTGAAGCTTTCTTT
>TRBJ2-3|once|TRBV28|TRBD1
CASSVGQADTQYF
TGTGCCAGCAGCGTCGGACAGGCAGATACGCAGTATTTT